A single sample is the source of the 5 T cell receptor beta chains below, sequenced in a study of T cell responses to AZD1222 COVID-19 vaccine. Method: immunoSEQ multiplex PCR; TCRdb's copy keeps in-frame clones and lacks some. The table lists roughly 130,000 clones, roughly 93% of them singletons. The material was peripheral blood, obtained on day 0 of AZD1222 vaccination. The receptor source for this set is an adult in good health.

This chain uses TRBV27 with TRBJ2-3, with a tentative D call TRBD1 (6 bases). This CDR3 is 15 amino acids long. V was shortened by 3 bases and J by 0 bases, with 10 bases between the two germline ends. Germline V gene lookup returns CDR1 MNHEY and CDR2 SMNVEV (reference sequence). CDR3 in amino acids: CASSLRRGSTDTQYF. As DNA, the CDR3 is TGTGCCAGCAGTTTGCGCAGGGGAAGCACAGATACGCAGTATTTT.

This clone was counted once. This sequence joins TRBV7-6 and TRBJ1-5; 9 bases match TRBD1. Trimming removed 6 bases from V and 8 bases from J; junction bases left unmatched: 5. CDR1 SGHVS and CDR2 FNYEAQ come from the germline V gene. The CDR3 has 13 residues. This CDR3 reads CASRSGQGEPQHF. In nucleotides, the CDR3 is TGTGCCAGCAGATCGGGACAGGGTGAGCCCCAGCATTTT.

This clone was recorded once. The chain combines TRBV11-3 with TRBJ2-7; 9 nucleotides agree with TRBD2. The CDR3 is 13 residues long. Germline-derived CDR1 and CDR2 are SGHNT and YENEEA. Trimming removed 6 bases from V and 6 bases from J; junction bases left unmatched: 6. CDR3: CASSRTSAGEQYF. The CDR3, as DNA: TGTGCCAGCAGTAGGACTAGCGCGGGCGAGCAGTACTTC. The variable domain in full, with the rest retrieved from reference TRBV11-3 and TRBJ2-7, is EAGVVQSPRYKIIEKKQPVAFWCNPISGHNTLYWYLQNLGQGPELLIRYENEEAVDDSQLPKDRFSAERLKGVDSTLKIQPAELGDSAVYLCASSRTSAGEQYFGPGTRLTVT.

This clone was counted between two and nine times. This rearrangement joins TRBV6-2 or TRBV6-3 to TRBJ2-2, with 9 nucleotides matching TRBD2. The CDR3 is 16 amino acids. With 2 bases clipped from V and 2 bases from J, the junction kept 3 bases outside the gene matches. The germline V gene has CDR1 MNHEY and CDR2 SVGEGT. CDR3 sequence (DNA): TGTGCCAGCAGTTACCTAGCGGGACCTAACACCGGGGAGCTGTTTTTT. Translating it yields CASSYLAGPNTGELFF.

The V gene is TRBV4-1, the J gene TRBJ2-1; a weak D match, TRBD1 (6 bases). The CDR3 has 16 amino acids. V shed 6 bases and J shed 7 bases, with 22 bases lying between them. Germline-derived CDR1 and CDR2 are MGHRA and YSYEKL. DNA for the CDR3: TGCGCCAGCAGAAAGAGCATACTAGTGCAGGGGAATGAGCAGTTCTTC. It is translated as CASRKSILVQGNEQFF.